The 32 T cell receptor beta chains reported below all come from one sample, sequenced in a study of prognosis after radiotherapy for stage I lung cancer. Amplification of the TCR beta CDR3 (from genomic DNA) was done by two-round multiplex PCR. First-round PCR, the initial amplification, used primers specific to each TRBV and TRBJ gene. TCRdb re-analysed the multiplex PCR reads in MiXCR, keeping a single row per CDR3 protein. Of around 30,000 distinct CDR3 sequences in the sample, around a third are singletons; the top ten hold 27%. Sequencing was performed on PBMCs, taken before or after stereotactic body radiation therapy (not recorded which). The origin of the receptors is a donor at least 50 years old with non-small cell lung cancer.

V gene TRBV19 combines with J gene TRBJ2-2, with D perhaps matching TRBD2 (5 bases). Germline CDR1 LNHDA, CDR2 SQIVND (reference sequence). The CDR3 runs to 14 residues. V was shortened by 5 bases and J by 6 bases, with 13 bases between the two germline ends. The CDR3, as DNA: TGTGCCAGTAGTCGGATAGCGAGTGCCGGGGAGCTGTTTTTT. Translated: CASSRIASAGELFF.

Comments on this clonotype: This sequence is one base from a far larger clone and is likely a read error. The rearrangement links TRBV6-8 to TRBJ1-5, with D maybe TRBD1 (6 bases). V lost 11 bases, J lost 4 bases, and 21 bases lay in between. This CDR3 has 15 residues. Germline V gene sequence: CDR1 MNHGY, CDR2 SAAAGT. The CDR3 sequence is CAGISGGAGNQPQHF. The CDR3, as DNA: TGTGCCGGCATCTCGGGGGGGGCAGGGAATCAGCCCCAGCATTTT.

There are many counts of this clonotype. This rearrangement joins TRBV20-1 to TRBJ1-6; D is ambiguous. Germline CDR1 DFQATT, CDR2 SNEGSKA (reference sequence). Trimming took 2 bases from V and 9 from J, leaving 5 bases between them. This CDR3 is 11 amino acids long. The CDR3 bases are TGCAGTGCTAGATTGGGTTCACCCCTCCACTTT. It is translated as CSARLGSPLHF.

This clonotype was picked up many times. The chain has TRBV7-9 and TRBJ2-5; D might be TRBD2 (5 bases). Trimming took 6 bases from V and 4 from J, leaving 12 bases between them. The CDR3 is made up of 13 amino acids. From germline, CDR1 is SEHNR and CDR2 FQNEAQ (reference sequence). The CDR3 sequence is CASSSSGSETQYF. CDR3 DNA: TGTGCCAGCAGTAGTTCGGGGTCAGAGACCCAGTACTTC. Full variable domain (remainder filled in from reference TRBV7-9 and TRBJ2-5): DTGVSQNPRHKITKRGQNVTFRCDPISEHNRLYWYRQTLGQGPEFLTYFQNEAQLEKSRLLSDRFSAERPKGSFSTLEIQRTEQGDSAMYLCASSSSGSETQYFGPGTRLLVL.

About this clonotype: Only one base separates this from a far larger clonotype, so it likely reflects a read error. The rearrangement links TRBV6-4 to TRBJ1-2; D remains ambiguous. The germline V and J ends were trimmed by 5 bases and 3 bases, with 13 bases remaining between them. Germline CDR1 and CDR2: MRHNA and SNTAGT. The CDR3 extends over 14 amino acids. The CDR3 is CASSPPAGDYGYTF. The CDR3, as DNA: TGTGCCAGCAGTCCACCCGCTGGGGACTATGGCTACACCTTC.

In regard to this clonotype: A far bigger clonotype differs at one base, so this is likely a read error. The gene calls are TRBV6-4 and TRBJ2-1; no clear D gene. The V gene lost 4 bases and the J gene lost 1 base, with 11 bases spanning the gap. The germline CDR1 and CDR2 sequences are MRHNA and SNTAGT. The length of the CDR3 is 15 residues. The DNA of the CDR3 is TGTGCCAGCAGTGCGGAACCATTTTCCTACAATGAGCAGTTCTTC. It specifies CASSAEPFSYNEQFF.

This clonotype has at least ten counts. This sequence joins TRBV4-1 and TRBJ2-1; possibly TRBD1 or TRBD2 for D (6 bases each). The CDR3 covers 16 residues. From germline, CDR1 is MGHRA and CDR2 YSYEKL. V was clipped by 4 bases and J by 0 bases, with 13 bases between them. The CDR3 loop reads CASSLGGLSSYNEQFF. CDR3 bases: TGCGCCAGCAGCCTTGGGGGGCTTAGCTCCTACAATGAGCAGTTCTTC.

This clonotype was recorded many times. The rearrangement uses TRBV6-2 or TRBV6-3 and TRBJ1-1; 7 bases agree with TRBD1. The CDR3 extends over 15 amino acids. Per the germline V gene, CDR1 is MNHEY and CDR2 is SVGEGT. J lost 0 bases, V lost 5 bases, and 6 bases had no gene match. The CDR3, as DNA: TGTGCCAGCAGTCCGGGACAGCTACTGAACACTGAAGCTTTCTTT. The encoded protein is CASSPGQLLNTEAFF.

This clonotype has ten or more counts. The chain recombines TRBV5-1 with TRBJ2-3; 8 bases align to TRBD2. The CDR3 runs 14 residues. Germline V gene lookup returns CDR1 SGHRS and CDR2 YFSETQ. Trimming cost V 4 bases and J 6 bases; bases outside gene matches: 7. The chain's CDR3 is CASSQRGRWDTQYF. The DNA for the CDR3 is TGCGCCAGCAGCCAGCGGGGGCGGTGGGATACGCAGTATTTT.

There are many counts of this clonotype. A much larger clone lies a single base off, so this may be a read error. This chain joins TRBV28 and TRBJ2-6; possibly TRBD1 for D (5 bases). In germline, CDR1 is MDHEN, CDR2 SYDVKM. The CDR3 has 15 amino acids. The CDR3 is CASSFTGSGADVLTF. The CDR3 DNA sequence: TGTGCCAGCAGTTTCACGGGCTCTGGGGCCGACGTCCTGACTTTC. The entire variable domain, with the rest obtained from reference TRBV28 and TRBJ2-6, is as follows: DVKVTQSSRYLVKRTGEKVFLECVQDMDHENMFWYRQDPGLGLRLIYFSYDVKMKEKGDIPEGYSVSREKKERFSLILESASTNQTSMYLCASSFTGSGADVLTFGAGSRLTVL.

The sample holds many counts of this clonotype. This chain links TRBV5-8 with TRBJ1-1; D is perhaps TRBD1 (6 bases). This CDR3 is built from 15 residues. Germline V gene lookup returns CDR1 SGHTS and CDR2 YDEGEE. V was clipped by 1 base and J by 1 base, with 11 bases between them. The CDR3 is CASSLNLGGNTEAFF. CDR3 coding DNA: TGTGCCAGCAGCTTGAACCTAGGGGGGAACACTGAAGCTTTCTTT.

The table lists this clonotype with many counts. The genes are TRBV19 and TRBJ1-2, with 11 bases lining up with TRBD1. Per the germline V gene, CDR1 is LNHDA and CDR2 is SQIVND (reference sequence). There are 15 residues in the CDR3. J was trimmed by 2 bases and V by 4 bases; bases with no gene match: 3. This chain's CDR3 is CASSTGQGANYGYTF. In DNA, the CDR3 is TGTGCCAGTAGTACTGGACAGGGGGCCAACTATGGCTACACCTTC.

Concerning this clonotype: A far larger clone lies a single base away; this is likely a read error. The J gene is TRBJ2-3, the V gene TRBV6-2 or TRBV6-3; D is possibly TRBD1 (7 bases). Looked up from germline, CDR1 is MNHEY and CDR2 is SVGEGT. The CDR3 has 15 residues. Trimming removed 6 bases at V and 5 bases at J, with 18 bases between. CDR3 loop: CASSGFRGVGDTQYF. The CDR3 nucleotides are TGTGCCAGCAGCGGTTTCAGGGGGGTGGGAGATACGCAGTATTTT.

This clonotype was counted at least ten times. The chain recombines TRBV30 with TRBJ2-7; D not certain. Looked up from germline, CDR1 is GTSNPN and CDR2 is SVGIG (reference sequence). This CDR3 has 12 amino acids. Trimming pared 0 bases from V and 3 bases from J, leaving 6 bases between. CDR3 amino acids: CAWSVSYYEQYF. The CDR3 DNA sequence: TGTGCCTGGAGTGTATCCTACTACGAGCAGTACTTC. The whole variable domain, filled in from reference TRBV30 and TRBJ2-7, reads SQTIHQWPATLVQPVGSPLSLECTVEGTSNPNLYWYRQAAGRGLQLLFYSVGIGQISSEVPQNLSASRPQDRQFILSSKKLLLSDSGFYLCAWSVSYYEQYFGPGTRLTVT.

As for this clonotype: A read error is the likely source, as a far larger clone sits one nucleotide away. The J gene is TRBJ1-2, the V gene TRBV7-9; TRBD1 might be the D (6 bases). The CDR3 runs to 15 residues. Per germline, CDR1 SEHNR and CDR2 FQNEAQ (reference sequence). CDR3 in DNA: TGTGCCGGCAGCCTAAGCGGGGGCGCAGGGTATGGCTACACCTTC. Encoded protein: CAGSLSGGAGYGYTF.

There are many counts of this clonotype. The chain employs TRBV2 and TRBJ2-1; 7 bases match TRBD2. The CDR3 is made up of 15 amino acids. After removal of 7 bases from V and 8 bases from J, the junction contained 14 bases not matched to a gene. Germline assignment: CDR1 SNHLY and CDR2 FYNNEI. CDR3 sequence: CASTLGLVVLYEQFF. CDR3 bases: TGTGCCAGCACCTTAGGACTAGTCGTATTGTATGAGCAGTTCTTC.

This clonotype has ten or more counts. The J gene is TRBJ1-1, the V gene TRBV14; D is uncertain. The germline gives CDR1 SGHDN, CDR2 FVKESK. The CDR3 contains 11 residues. V was cut by 5 bases and J by 10 bases, with 11 bases left in between. CDR3 sequence reads: CASSSLGRAFF. As DNA, the CDR3 is TGTGCCAGCAGCTCCCTCGGACGAGCTTTCTTT.

This clonotype was detected many times. V gene TRBV28 combines with J gene TRBJ1-2, with D hard to call. V dropped 6 bases and J dropped 5 bases, with 10 bases sitting between them. The CDR3 spans 12 residues. CDR1 and CDR2 (germline): MDHEN, SYDVKM. The DNA of the CDR3 is TGTGCCAGCAGCCTGACAACGTATGGCTACACCTTC. Its protein product is CASSLTTYGYTF.

This clonotype was counted only a few times. The V and J genes are TRBV29-1 and TRBJ2-7, with D perhaps matching TRBD1 (5 bases). Germline assignment: CDR1 SQVTM and CDR2 ANQGSEA. This CDR3 has 12 residues. Trimming removed 4 bases from V and 2 bases from J, with 9 bases in between. CDR3 sequence (DNA): TGCAGCGTTGGCGACAGCCCCTACGAGCAGTACTTC. Encoded protein: CSVGDSPYEQYF.

The chain joins TRBV6-1 to TRBJ2-2; D is possibly TRBD1 (6 bases). Per the germline V gene, CDR1 is MNHNS and CDR2 is SASEGT. The V end was cut by 1 base, the J end by 6 bases, with 12 bases between. The CDR3 runs to 15 residues. Here the CDR3 DNA reads TGTGCCAGCAGTGAAGAGGCAGGGGATCCCGGGGAGCTGTTTTTT. The encoded protein is CASSEEAGDPGELFF.

The chain combines TRBV30 with TRBJ2-7; the match to TRBD2 covers 7 bases. The CDR3 sequence is 13 residues long. Germline V gene sequence: CDR1 GTSNPN, CDR2 SVGIG (reference sequence). Germline trimming cut 2 bases from V and 7 bases from J; bases unmatched to any gene: 8. For the CDR3, the DNA is TGTGCCTGGAGTATACAACTAGCGAGGGAGCAGTACTTC. Translated: CAWSIQLAREQYF.

The chain joins TRBV6-2 or TRBV6-3 to TRBJ2-7; D remains ambiguous. CDR1 is MNHEY and CDR2 is SVGEGT in the germline V gene. The CDR3 is 14 amino acids. V lost 5 bases to trimming and J lost 2 bases, with 13 bases between them. CDR3 residues: CASSEFGITYEQYF. Written as DNA, the CDR3 is TGTGCCAGCAGTGAATTTGGTATAACCTACGAGCAGTACTTC.

This clonotype was seen at least ten times. The chain uses TRBV7-6 and TRBJ2-1, with 10 bases that match TRBD1. V was clipped by 4 bases and J by 9 bases; unmatched bases: 6. CDR3 length: 14 residues. Germline V CDR1 and CDR2: SGHVS, FNYEAQ. The CDR3 spells CASSSGTGDFEQFF. The CDR3, as DNA: TGTGCCAGCAGCTCCGGGACAGGGGACTTTGAGCAGTTCTTC. The variable domain in full, completed from reference TRBV7-6 and TRBJ2-1, reads GAGVSQSPRYKVTKRGQDVALRCDPISGHVSLYWYRQALGQGPEFLTYFNYEAQQDKSGLPNDRFSAERPEGSISTLTIQRTEQRDSAMYRCASSSGTGDFEQFFGPGTRLTVL.

This clonotype has at least ten counts. The V gene is TRBV12-3 or TRBV12-4, the J gene TRBJ1-5; D gene unclear. The CDR3 consists of 12 residues. With 3 bases removed from V and 7 bases from J, the gap between germline ends came to 7 bases. The CDR3 loop reads CASSFIGQPQHF. CDR3 bases: TGTGCCAGCAGTTTTATCGGCCAGCCCCAGCATTTT.

In this sample, this clonotype turned up many times. The CDR3 DNA follows: TGTGCCAGCAAGTCCCAGGGGGTATCTAATCAGCCCCAGCATTTT. Its translation is CASKSQGVSNQPQHF. The V gene is TRBV27, the J gene TRBJ1-5; the match to TRBD1 covers 7 bases. The CDR3 spans 15 residues. Germline V CDR1 and CDR2: MNHEY, SMNVEV (reference sequence). V lost 7 bases, J lost 4 bases, and 10 bases stayed unmatched.

This clonotype was recorded many times. V usage is TRBV7-9 and J usage is TRBJ2-2; unclear D gene. Germline V CDR1 and CDR2: SEHNR, FQNEAQ (reference sequence). V was clipped by 1 base and J by 0 bases, with 6 bases between them. CDR3 length equals 15 residues. This chain's CDR3 is CASSLGSSNTGELFF. The CDR3 coding sequence is TGTGCCAGCAGCTTAGGCAGTTCGAACACCGGGGAGCTGTTTTTT.

Concerning this clonotype: A single base separates this from a much larger clone, so it may be a read error. The chain joins TRBV12-3 or TRBV12-4 to TRBJ2-4; 8 bases match TRBD1. This CDR3 contains 15 residues. J lost 9 bases, V lost 7 bases, and 14 bases had no gene match. Written as DNA, the CDR3 is TGTGCCAGCATCCTCTCCAAGCAGGGGGCGAGCATTCAGTACTTC. Translating it yields CASILSKQGASIQYF.

This clonotype was detected many times. This sequence joins TRBV7-2 and TRBJ2-5; TRBD1 matches at 12 bases. Germline loops: CDR1 SGHTA, CDR2 FQGNSA. This CDR3 is built from 15 residues. The V segment lost 5 bases and the J segment 2 bases; nucleotides outside the gene matches: 3. CDR3 region: CASSRDRGRQETQYF. In nucleotides, the CDR3 is TGTGCCAGCAGCCGGGACAGGGGGCGACAAGAGACCCAGTACTTC. The variable domain in full, completed from reference TRBV7-2 and TRBJ2-5, reads GAGVSQSPSNKVTEKGKDVELRCDPISGHTALYWYRQSLGQGLEFLIYFQGNSAPDKSGLPSDRFSAERTGGSVSTLTIQRTQQEDSAVYLCASSRDRGRQETQYFGPGTRLLVL.

V and J are TRBV29-1 and TRBJ1-1, with D maybe TRBD1 (5 bases). Germline-derived CDR1 and CDR2 are SQVTM and ANQGSEA. The CDR3 covers 13 residues. The V gene lost 6 bases and the J gene lost 1 base, with 12 bases spanning the gap. The CDR3 loop reads CSVRWGTNTEAFF. CDR3 coding DNA: TGCAGCGTCCGGTGGGGGACGAACACTGAAGCTTTCTTT.

This chain connects TRBV6-2 or TRBV6-3 to TRBJ1-2; perhaps TRBD1 as D (5 bases). The CDR3 spans 15 residues. Germline V gives CDR1 MNHEY, CDR2 SVGEGT. Trimming pared 11 bases from V and 4 bases from J, leaving 23 bases between. CDR3 sequence reads: CAGPPSRGTPYGYTF. The DNA of the CDR3 is TGTGCCGGTCCGCCCTCCAGAGGGACTCCCTATGGCTACACCTTC.

This clonotype was observed many times. The genes are TRBV5-1 and TRBJ1-1; D might be TRBD1 (6 bases). CDR3 length equals 15 residues. In germline, CDR1 is SGHRS, CDR2 YFSETQ. Between the trimmed V and J ends, which lost 4 bases and 5 bases, there was a span of 18 bases. The CDR3 spells CASSGAGGGRTEAFF. The DNA for the CDR3 is TGCGCCAGCAGCGGGGCCGGTGGGGGGCGAACTGAAGCTTTCTTT.

Concerning this clonotype: This likely stems from a read error, as it lies one base from a far larger clone. The CDR3: CASSFILKPHRSEAFF. Here the CDR3 DNA reads TGTGCCAGCAGTTTCATACTAAAGCCCCACCGTAGTGAAGCTTTCTTT. The chain combines TRBV6-2 or TRBV6-3 with TRBJ1-1; no clear D gene. Germline CDR1 and CDR2: MNHEY and SVGEGT. This CDR3 contains 16 residues. V was pared by 4 bases and J by 7 bases, with 22 bases between.